The 32 T cell receptor beta chains in this list originate from one sample, sequenced in a study of OX40 agonist ivuxolimab in advanced cancers. The data were produced by immunoSEQ multiplex PCR, yet TCRdb's version contains in-frame clones alone and is incomplete. The table records 35,000 to 45,000 clones, 80% to 90% of them present only once. Here the sequenced sample was CD4+ or CD8+ T cells sorted from blood, taken in a trial of the OX40 agonist ivuxolimab. The receptors derive from an adult with an advanced solid tumor such as melanoma, head and neck, liver or kidney cancer.

J is TRBJ1-3 and V is TRBV2; D uncertain. CDR1 and CDR2 (germline): SNHLY, FYNNEI. The CDR3 spans 16 residues. The V gene lost 1 base and the J gene lost 4 bases, with 14 bases spanning the gap. CDR3 nucleotides: TGTGCCAGCAGTGAAGTTCGGGGTACCTACGGAAACACCATATATTTT. This codes for CASSEVRGTYGNTIYF.

The genes are TRBV18 and TRBJ1-1; D uncertain. CDR1 is KGHSH and CDR2 is LQKENI in the germline V gene. CDR3 length: 14 amino acids. Trimming stripped 0 bases from V and 2 bases from J, with 7 bases between. CDR3 amino acids: CASSPPKGNTEAFF. CDR3 coding DNA: TGTGCCAGCTCACCACCGAAAGGAAACACTGAAGCTTTCTTT.

This clone showed up just a few times. V gene TRBV23-1 combines with J gene TRBJ2-5, with D perhaps assigned TRBD1 or TRBD2 (5 bases each). TRBV23-1 is designated an ORF whose function remains uncertain. The CDR3 is 15 residues long. V was pared by 0 bases and J by 4 bases, with 12 bases between. CDR3: CASSQSDCGGETQYF. The CDR3 DNA is TGCGCCAGCAGTCAATCGGACTGTGGGGGAGAGACCCAGTACTTC.

The chain couples TRBV4-1 to TRBJ1-1, with 8 nucleotides matching TRBD1. The junction had 14 bases not matched to a gene; V was cut back by 3 bases and J by 2 bases. CDR1 and CDR2 from the germline V gene are MGHRA and YSYEKL. The CDR3 length is 18 residues. CDR3 coding DNA: TGCGCCAGCAGCCATCAACCCCCGGGACAGGTTATTAACACTGAAGCTTTCTTT. Its protein is CASSHQPPGQVINTEAFF.

This clone was observed once. The rearrangement joins TRBV28 to TRBJ1-2; D ambiguous. Germline values: CDR1 MDHEN, CDR2 SYDVKM. This CDR3 comprises 12 residues. With 6 bases removed from V and 4 bases from J, the gap between germline ends came to 9 bases. As DNA, the CDR3 is TGTGCCAGCAGCCCAGCCTTCTATGGCTACACCTTC. This translates into CASSPAFYGYTF.

This chain joins TRBV5-1 and TRBJ2-7, with 7 bases that match TRBD1. Germline lookup yields CDR1 SGHRS and CDR2 YFSETQ. V lost 0 bases and J lost 0; bases outside the gene matches: 3. The CDR3 has 15 amino acids. DNA for the CDR3: TGCGCCAGCAGCTTGGCCTGGGACAGCTCCTACGAGCAGTACTTC. This sequence encodes CASSLAWDSSYEQYF.

The rearrangement links TRBV7-3 to TRBJ2-5; no clear D gene. Germline-derived CDR1 and CDR2 are SGHTA and FQGTGA. This CDR3 region has 15 residues. The germline V and J ends were trimmed by 0 bases and 2 bases, with 10 bases remaining between them. In DNA, the CDR3 is TGTGCCAGCAGCTTAACAGGGATCGGTCAAGAGACCCAGTACTTC. The encoded protein is CASSLTGIGQETQYF.

V and J are TRBV10-3 and TRBJ2-3; 9 bases line up with TRBD2. The CDR3 is made up of 16 amino acids. Germline values: CDR1 ENHRY, CDR2 SYGVKD. V dropped 2 bases and J dropped 5; count of bases not matched to a gene: 8. CDR3 in amino acids: CAISEMGGRAQDTQYF. The CDR3, as DNA: TGTGCCATCAGTGAGATGGGCGGGAGGGCCCAAGATACGCAGTATTTT.

The chain joins TRBV28 to TRBJ1-2; D remains unclear. Trimming removed 6 bases at V and 0 bases at J, with 5 bases between. The CDR3 spans 12 residues. Germline loops: CDR1 MDHEN, CDR2 SYDVKM. The chain's CDR3 is CASREPNYGYTF. DNA for the CDR3: TGTGCCAGCAGGGAGCCTAACTATGGCTACACCTTC.

A single count supports this clone. J is TRBJ1-5 and V is TRBV29-1; 7 bases match TRBD1. CDR1 SQVTM and CDR2 ANQGSEA come from the germline V gene. V lost 6 bases to trimming and J lost 0 bases; unmatched junction nucleotides: 2. This CDR3 comprises 13 residues. The CDR3 nucleotides read TGCAGCGTCGGGACAGCTAGCAATCAGCCCCAGCATTTT. It encodes CSVGTASNQPQHF.

The chain combines TRBV2 with TRBJ1-5; 7 nucleotides align to TRBD1. CDR1 and CDR2 from the germline V gene are SNHLY and FYNNEI. Trimming took 3 bases from V and 6 from J; bases not matched to a gene: 5. This CDR3 has 14 amino acids. This chain's CDR3 is CASSEIAGGQPQHF. CDR3 bases: TGTGCCAGCAGTGAGATTGCAGGGGGTCAGCCCCAGCATTTT.

This sequence joins TRBV5-1 and TRBJ2-5; tentatively, D is TRBD1 or TRBD2 (5 bases each). With 4 bases removed from V and 2 bases from J, the gap between germline ends came to 12 bases. CDR3 length equals 14 residues. Germline V CDR1 and CDR2: SGHRS, YFSETQ. As DNA, the CDR3 is TGCGCCAGCAGCCCGGGGCCTCAACAAGAGACCCAGTACTTC. Amino acid sequence: CASSPGPQQETQYF.

J is TRBJ1-5 and V is TRBV18; tentatively, D is TRBD1 (5 bases). This CDR3 comprises 15 residues. Trimming stripped 2 bases from V and 2 bases from J, with 10 bases between. Germline CDR1 is KGHSH and CDR2 is LQKENI. The CDR3 bases are TGTGCCAGCTCACCAGAAGGGGAGGGCAATCAGCCCCAGCATTTT. Protein product: CASSPEGEGNQPQHF.

The chain uses TRBV30 and TRBJ1-5; no definite D call. The CDR3 has 17 amino acids. Germline loops: CDR1 GTSNPN, CDR2 SVGIG (reference sequence). Trimming removed 0 bases from V and 1 base from J, with 16 bases in between. The CDR3 here is CAWSVKGSGLSNQPQHF. CDR3 DNA sequence: TGTGCCTGGAGTGTAAAGGGCTCCGGTTTAAGCAATCAGCCCCAGCATTTT.

The V and J genes are TRBV15 and TRBJ1-5; the D gene is possibly TRBD1 (5 bases). In germline, CDR1 is LNHNV, CDR2 YYDKDF (reference sequence). The CDR3 has 15 amino acids. V was shortened by 1 base and J by 2 bases, with 9 bases between the two germline ends. The CDR3 DNA reads as TGTGCCACCAGCAGAGGGAGGGGTGGCAATCAGCCCCAGCATTTT. Amino acids: CATSRGRGGNQPQHF. The entire variable domain, with the rest obtained from reference TRBV15 and TRBJ1-5, is as follows: DAMVIQNPRYQVTQFGKPVTLSCSQTLNHNVMYWYQQKSSQAPKLLFHYYDKDFNNEADTPDNFQSRRPNTSFCFLDIRSPGLGDTAMYLCATSRGRGGNQPQHFGDGTRLSIL.

The rearrangement links TRBV6-4 to TRBJ1-5; unclear D gene. The CDR3 sequence is 13 residues long. In germline, CDR1 is MRHNA, CDR2 SNTAGT. Trimming left V 1 base short and J 8 bases short, with 9 bases between. The CDR3 loop is CASSDWGVKPQHF. DNA for the CDR3: TGTGCCAGCAGTGACTGGGGAGTCAAGCCCCAGCATTTT.

This chain uses TRBV7-2 with TRBJ1-1, with 7 bases matching TRBD1. J lost 4 bases, V lost 5 bases, and 16 bases had no gene match. The CDR3 has 17 residues. Germline CDR1 is SGHTA and CDR2 is FQGNSA. CDR3 DNA: TGTGCCAGCAGCCTTCAGGGGGGCCTGACAGGATCCACTGAAGCTTTCTTT. Its protein is CASSLQGGLTGSTEAFF.

The chain employs TRBV5-4 and TRBJ2-5; TRBD2 matches 10 bases. The J call may be wrong; the DNA end is better matched by TRBJ2-7. This CDR3 has 16 amino acids. Per germline, CDR1 SGHNT and CDR2 YYREEE (reference sequence). The CDR3: CASSTTQRGGLHEQYF. The CDR3 region has the DNA TGTGCCAGCAGCACAACCCAGCGGGGGGGCCTTCACGAGCAGTACTTC.

This chain joins TRBV10-3 and TRBJ2-7, with 7 bases fitting TRBD1. Germline trimming cut 10 bases from V and 7 bases from J; bases unmatched to any gene: 10. The CDR3 totals 12 residues. CDR1 and CDR2 (germline): ENHRY, SYGVKD. The CDR3 coding sequence is TGTGCCACCGGGACAGCCTACGTGGAGCAGTACTTC. Translated: CATGTAYVEQYF.

The V call is TRBV7-8, the J call TRBJ2-7; 9 bases fit TRBD1. V shed 4 bases and J 3 bases; nucleotides not matched to a gene: 7. This CDR3 spans 15 amino acids. In germline, CDR1 is SGHVS, CDR2 FQNEAQ. CDR3 coding DNA: TGTGCCAGCAGCTCGGGACCGGGACAGGGCTACGAGCAGTACTTC. This gives the protein CASSSGPGQGYEQYF.

The genes are TRBV7-2 and TRBJ1-1; D is uncertain. From germline, CDR1 is SGHTA and CDR2 FQGNSA. CDR3 length: 14 residues. Trimming took off 2 bases at V and 1 base at J, with 8 bases between the two ends. In nucleotides, the CDR3 is TGTGCCAGCAGCTTACTTCCCGAGAACACTGAAGCTTTCTTT. Translating gives CASSLLPENTEAFF.

V usage is TRBV27 and J usage is TRBJ2-7; 7 nucleotides agree with TRBD1. Trimming at V came to 4 bases and at J to 2 bases, leaving 8 bases not matched to a gene. Germline assignment: CDR1 MNHEY and CDR2 SMNVEV (reference sequence). The length of the CDR3 is 15 residues. CDR3 nucleotide sequence: TGTGCCAGCAGTTCCCCCGACAGGGTACCCTACGAGCAGTACTTC. Translated, it gives CASSSPDRVPYEQYF.

The chain couples TRBV19 to TRBJ2-7; 7 bases match TRBD1. CDR3 size: 13 residues. Unmatched junction bases numbered 4, after V lost 6 bases and J lost 2 bases. Per the germline V gene, CDR1 is LNHDA and CDR2 is SQIVND (reference sequence). The CDR3 coding sequence is TGTGCCAGTAGCGACAGGGCTACCTACGAGCAGTACTTC. Translation gives CASSDRATYEQYF.

This chain joins TRBV19 and TRBJ1-1, with D tentatively TRBD1 (5 bases). The CDR3 runs to 16 residues. Germline CDR1 reads LNHDA; CDR2 reads SQIVND (reference sequence). The germline V and J ends were trimmed by 8 bases and 6 bases, with 25 bases remaining between them. The CDR3 region has the DNA TGTGCCAGTCAAGGACAAGGGAGGAATACCTTGGCTGAAGCTTTCTTT. It codes for CASQGQGRNTLAEAFF.

This clone appeared a few times. J is TRBJ1-6 and V is TRBV10-3, with 7 bases fitting TRBD1. This CDR3 is 13 amino acids long. After removal of 9 bases from V and 6 bases from J, the junction contained 5 bases not matched to a gene. CDR1 is ENHRY, CDR2 SYGVKD, per germline. In DNA form, the CDR3 reads TGTGCCATAGGGACAGTTAGTAATTCACCCCTCCACTTT. It encodes CAIGTVSNSPLHF.

This rearrangement joins TRBV7-9 to TRBJ2-1, with TRBD2 identical over 8 bases. Trimming cost V 5 bases and J 8 bases; bases outside gene matches: 14. Germline loops: CDR1 SEHNR, CDR2 FQNEAQ (reference sequence). The CDR3 is 16 residues long. The CDR3 DNA is TGTGCCAGCAGCCCACAGCCGGGACTAGTCGTCGATGAGCAGTTCTTC. This gives the protein CASSPQPGLVVDEQFF.

The V gene is TRBV28, the J gene TRBJ2-5, with 7 bases that match TRBD2. This CDR3 spans 14 amino acids. The germline V gene has CDR1 MDHEN and CDR2 SYDVKM. V dropped 7 bases and J dropped 2; count of bases not matched to a gene: 7. CDR3 nucleotides: TGTGCCAGCAAGGAAGCGGGGACGCAAGAGACCCAGTACTTC. Translating gives CASKEAGTQETQYF.

The chain employs TRBV19 and TRBJ1-4; the D is unclear. Germline CDR1 is LNHDA and CDR2 is SQIVND (reference sequence). The CDR3 totals 16 residues. V lost 5 bases, J lost 5 bases, and 18 bases lay in between. In DNA, the CDR3 is TGTGCCAGTAGTTCTGTTTTCGAAGGGAAAAATGAAAAACTGTTTTTT. Its translation is CASSSVFEGKNEKLFF.

The chain couples TRBV7-6 to TRBJ2-7; D possibly uses TRBD1 or TRBD2 (5 bases each). The V end lost 4 bases, the J end lost 5 bases, and 15 bases lay between the germline ends. CDR1 is SGHVS, CDR2 FNYEAQ, per germline. This CDR3 is 14 amino acids long. The CDR3 region has the DNA TGTGCCAGCAGCTCCCCGGGGCTGGGGGACGAGCAGTACTTC. Translation gives CASSSPGLGDEQYF.

The chain is built from TRBV7-8 and TRBJ2-7; no definite D call. CDR1 SGHVS and CDR2 FQNEAQ come from the germline V gene. Trimming took 1 base from V and 2 from J, leaving 9 bases between them. The CDR3 sequence is 14 residues long. The CDR3: CASSLDPATYEQYF. The CDR3 region has the DNA TGTGCCAGCAGCTTAGACCCAGCCACCTACGAGCAGTACTTC.

The chain carries TRBV5-4 and TRBJ1-1; the match to TRBD1 covers 8 bases. The junction had 10 bases not matched to a gene; V was cut back by 5 bases and J by 4 bases. In germline, CDR1 is SGHNT, CDR2 YYREEE (reference sequence). This CDR3 comprises 15 residues. In DNA form, the CDR3 reads TGTGCCAGCAGTCAGATCGACAGGGGAACCACTGAAGCTTTCTTT. Its protein product is CASSQIDRGTTEAFF.

This sequence joins TRBV28 and TRBJ1-5; D uncertain. Per germline, CDR1 MDHEN and CDR2 SYDVKM. Trimming took 2 bases from V and 3 from J, leaving 5 bases between them. This CDR3 region has 13 residues. The CDR3: CASSLNLNQPQHF. CDR3 coding DNA: TGTGCCAGCAGTTTAAACCTCAATCAGCCCCAGCATTTT. The full variable domain, with the rest looked up from reference TRBV28 and TRBJ1-5, is DVKVTQSSRYLVKRTGEKVFLECVQDMDHENMFWYRQDPGLGLRLIYFSYDVKMKEKGDIPEGYSVSREKKERFSLILESASTNQTSMYLCASSLNLNQPQHFGDGTRLSIL.